The 19 T cell receptor beta chains in this list originate from one sample, sequenced in a study of OX40 agonist ivuxolimab in advanced cancers. The repertoire was sequenced with immunoSEQ multiplex PCR; TCRdb's copy has only in-frame clones and lacks some. This table holds roughly 86,000 clones, approximately 86% found once. The sequencing here drew on CD4+ or CD8+ T cells sorted from blood, taken in a trial of the OX40 agonist ivuxolimab. Receptor source: an adult with an advanced solid tumor such as melanoma, head and neck, liver or kidney cancer.

The V gene is TRBV11-3, the J gene TRBJ2-2; maybe TRBD2 (6 bases). There are 19 residues in the CDR3. Germline V gene data show CDR1 as SGHNT and CDR2 as YENEEA. V lost 0 bases to trimming and J lost 0 bases, with 17 bases between them. The CDR3: CASSLEGGIPSANTGELFF. The CDR3 nucleotides are TGTGCCAGCAGCTTAGAGGGGGGAATTCCTTCCGCGAACACCGGGGAGCTGTTTTTT.

This clone was seen only a few times. This chain links TRBV9 with TRBJ2-2, with TRBD1 matching 10 bases. The CDR3 is made up of 18 amino acids. Germline V CDR1 and CDR2: SGDLS, YYNGEE. With V trimmed by 0 bases and J by 1 base, 6 bases remained unmatched. CDR3 residues: CASSVAWGQGLNTGELFF. DNA of the CDR3: TGTGCCAGCAGCGTAGCTTGGGGACAGGGGTTGAACACCGGGGAGCTGTTTTTT.

This clone has just one count. The chain combines TRBV7-9 with TRBJ2-6; D may correspond to TRBD1 or TRBD2 (6 bases each). Germline V lookup: CDR1 SEHNR, CDR2 FQNEAQ (reference sequence). Between the trimmed V and J ends, which lost 0 bases and 4 bases, there was a span of 7 bases. This CDR3 contains 15 residues. The CDR3 DNA sequence: TGTGCCAGCAGCTTAGCGGGGGGCGGGGCCAACGTCCTGACTTTC. It yields the protein CASSLAGGGANVLTF.

The J gene is TRBJ2-5, the V gene TRBV19; D remains ambiguous. Germline V gene sequence: CDR1 LNHDA, CDR2 SQIVND (reference sequence). The CDR3 totals 14 residues. Trimming removed 3 bases from V and 4 bases from J, with 12 bases in between. The CDR3 DNA follows: TGTGCCAGTAGTATCGCGCTGATTGGAGAGACCCAGTACTTC. It yields the protein CASSIALIGETQYF.

The chain carries TRBV11-3 and TRBJ2-2, with D possibly being TRBD2 (6 bases). The V end was cut by 0 bases, the J end by 4 bases, with 12 bases between. The CDR3 is 16 residues long. The germline V gene encodes CDR1 SGHNT and CDR2 YENEEA. This chain's CDR3 is CASSLEGGVGTGELFF. In nucleotides, the CDR3 is TGTGCCAGCAGCTTAGAAGGAGGGGTCGGCACCGGGGAGCTGTTTTTT.

As for this clone: The junction and the germline gene differ at one end; a read error may be behind it. The chain links TRBV29-1 to TRBJ1-2; D is ambiguous. This CDR3 region has 12 residues. The germline CDR1 and CDR2 sequences are SQVTM and ANQGSEA. CDR3 coding DNA: TGCAGCGTTCAAGAGGCTAACTATGGCTACACCTTC. Amino acids: CSVQEANYGYTF.

The chain uses TRBV7-2 and TRBJ2-7; 9 nucleotides line up with TRBD1. The CDR3 sequence is 15 residues long. After removal of 5 bases from V and 6 bases from J, the junction contained 11 bases not matched to a gene. Germline loops: CDR1 SGHTA, CDR2 FQGNSA. CDR3 coding DNA: TGTGCCAGCAGCCCAGACCGGGACAGGGTGAGCGAGCAGTACTTC. Residues: CASSPDRDRVSEQYF.

The CDR3 loop is CASTQGNYEQYF. DNA for the CDR3: TGTGCCAGCACCCAGGGAAACTACGAGCAGTACTTC. The chain has TRBV6-5 and TRBJ2-7; maybe TRBD1 (5 bases). Trimming stripped 7 bases from V and 3 bases from J, with 10 bases between. The CDR3 contains 12 residues. Germline V lookup: CDR1 MNHEY, CDR2 SVGAGI.

The chain is built from TRBV5-1 and TRBJ2-5, with D possibly called TRBD1 or TRBD2 (6 bases each). Germline V gene lookup returns CDR1 SGHRS and CDR2 YFSETQ. Trimming shortened V by 4 bases and J by 0 bases, and 16 bases separated the two germline ends. The CDR3 is 16 amino acids. The CDR3 sequence is CASSRPRGPNQETQYF. CDR3 DNA: TGCGCCAGCAGCCGACCCCGGGGGCCAAACCAAGAGACCCAGTACTTC.

J is TRBJ2-3 and V is TRBV28, with a weak D call TRBD2 (6 bases). V lost 3 bases and J 0 bases, leaving 7 bases between the germline ends. The CDR3 loop spans 14 amino acids. Germline CDR1 is MDHEN and CDR2 is SYDVKM. CDR3 DNA: TGTGCCAGCAGTTTCGGGGGAAGCACAGATACGCAGTATTTT. Protein: CASSFGGSTDTQYF.

The chain recombines TRBV10-3 with TRBJ1-6; D is possibly TRBD1 (5 bases). The CDR3 is 13 residues long. CDR1 is ENHRY and CDR2 is SYGVKD in the germline V gene. V lost 3 bases to trimming and J lost 7 bases, with 7 bases between them. The chain's CDR3 is CAISDRANSPLHF. CDR3 DNA sequence: TGTGCCATCAGTGACAGGGCAAATTCACCCCTCCACTTT.

V and J are TRBV27 and TRBJ2-3; D unclear. Germline V gene lookup returns CDR1 MNHEY and CDR2 SMNVEV (reference sequence). There are 15 residues in the CDR3. V was trimmed by 6 bases and J by 2 bases, leaving 15 bases between them. The DNA for the CDR3 is TGTGCCAGCAGCCCCTTATATTGGATCACAGATACGCAGTATTTT. Amino acids: CASSPLYWITDTQYF.

This chain joins TRBV6-1 and TRBJ2-1, with a tentative D call TRBD2 (6 bases). From germline, CDR1 is MNHNS and CDR2 SASEGT. This CDR3 contains 14 residues. V dropped 2 bases and J dropped 7 bases, with 12 bases sitting between them. The CDR3 protein is CASSEMPRGNEQFF. The CDR3 DNA sequence: TGTGCCAGCAGTGAAATGCCCCGGGGGAATGAGCAGTTCTTC.

The chain combines TRBV28 with TRBJ2-5, with 9 bases that match TRBD1. The CDR3 loop spans 17 amino acids. The ends lost 5 bases at V and 5 bases at J; junction bases unmatched: 15. Germline loops: CDR1 MDHEN, CDR2 SYDVKM. Here the CDR3 reads CASSPDRGGFARETQYF. The DNA of the CDR3 is TGTGCCAGCAGTCCGGACAGGGGAGGGTTCGCACGGGAGACCCAGTACTTC. The complete variable domain, with remaining parts taken from reference TRBV28 and TRBJ2-5, reads DVKVTQSSRYLVKRTGEKVFLECVQDMDHENMFWYRQDPGLGLRLIYFSYDVKMKEKGDIPEGYSVSREKKERFSLILESASTNQTSMYLCASSPDRGGFARETQYFGPGTRLLVL.

V usage is TRBV4-1 and J usage is TRBJ1-6, with D perhaps matching TRBD1 (6 bases). Trimming stripped 4 bases from V and 8 bases from J, with 12 bases between. This CDR3 has 14 amino acids. From germline, CDR1 is MGHRA and CDR2 YSYEKL. The CDR3: CASSPDRSYSPLHF. DNA of the CDR3: TGCGCCAGCAGCCCAGACAGGAGTTATTCACCCCTCCACTTT.

This clone showed up just a few times. This chain uses TRBV29-1 with TRBJ2-3, with 8 nucleotides matching TRBD2. The CDR3 covers 14 residues. In germline, CDR1 is SQVTM, CDR2 ANQGSEA. V lost 6 bases, J lost 3 bases, and 8 bases stayed unmatched. Here the CDR3 reads CSVGAGRETDTQYF. The CDR3 bases are TGCAGCGTGGGAGCCGGGAGGGAGACAGATACGCAGTATTTT.

The chain joins TRBV11-2 to TRBJ1-4; no firm D call. V was pared by 1 base and J by 5 bases, with 8 bases between. In germline, CDR1 is SGHAT, CDR2 FQNNGV. CDR3 length: 14 residues. CDR3 loop: CASSLGRKNEKLFF. The CDR3 DNA reads as TGTGCCAGCAGCTTAGGGAGGAAGAATGAAAAACTGTTTTTT.

The J gene is TRBJ2-1, the V gene TRBV10-3; 12 nucleotides agree with TRBD2. The CDR3 runs 15 residues. After removal of 3 bases from V and 6 bases from J, the junction contained 3 bases not matched to a gene. Germline V gives CDR1 ENHRY, CDR2 SYGVKD. This chain's CDR3 is CAISELAGGGNEQFF. In nucleotides, the CDR3 is TGTGCCATCAGTGAACTAGCGGGAGGTGGCAATGAGCAGTTCTTC.

The chain uses TRBV11-2 and TRBJ2-7; D unclear. V lost 1 base, J lost 10 bases, and 8 bases lay in between. The germline gives CDR1 SGHAT, CDR2 FQNNGV. This CDR3 contains 11 residues. CDR3 sequence (DNA): TGTGCCAGCAGCTTAGCGCAGACTCAGTACTTC. This codes for CASSLAQTQYF. Drawing the rest from reference TRBV11-2 and TRBJ2-7, the complete variable domain is EAGVAQSPRYKIIEKRQSVAFWCNPISGHATLYWYQQILGQGPKLLIQFQNNGVVDDSQLPKDRFSAERLKGVDSTLKIQPAKLEDSAVYLCASSLAQTQYFGPGTRLTVT.